The 14 T cell receptor beta chains listed next were all sequenced from one sample in a study of blood T cell repertoires in COVID-19. Here immunoSEQ multiplex PCR was the method, and the copy in TCRdb shows in-frame clones only, minus some. The table lists about 38,000 clones, more than 70% of them singletons, with roughly a third in the top ten. The sequencing sample was made of peripheral blood. These receptors all stem from an older man with active COVID-19.

The chain is built from TRBV6-5 and TRBJ1-6, with a weak D call TRBD1 (6 bases). The germline gives CDR1 MNHEY, CDR2 SVGAGI. The V gene lost 0 bases and the J gene lost 3 bases, with 6 bases spanning the gap. This CDR3 region has 15 residues. The CDR3 DNA follows: TGTGCCAGCAGTTACTCAGGGGGCTATAATTCACCCCTCCACTTT. It encodes CASSYSGGYNSPLHF.

This chain links TRBV9 with TRBJ2-5; D is undetermined. V lost 4 bases and J 7 bases, leaving 11 bases between the germline ends. Germline V gene data show CDR1 as SGDLS and CDR2 as YYNGEE. The CDR3 extends over 12 amino acids. The CDR3 loop is CASSHGRGTQYF. The CDR3 DNA reads TGTGCCAGCAGCCACGGCCGAGGGACCCAGTACTTC.

The rearrangement joins TRBV19 to TRBJ1-5; D is undetermined. V was cut by 9 bases and J by 2 bases, with 17 bases left in between. There are 15 residues in the CDR3. Germline V gives CDR1 LNHDA, CDR2 SQIVND (reference sequence). The DNA of the CDR3 is TGTGCCAGCCAAGAAGGAGGGTACGGCAATCAGCCCCAGCATTTT. This gives the protein CASQEGGYGNQPQHF.

This chain links TRBV7-6 with TRBJ1-1; D ambiguous. The CDR3 is 16 residues long. Per the germline V gene, CDR1 is SGHVS and CDR2 is FNYEAQ. The V end lost 1 base, the J end lost 4 bases, and 16 bases lay between the germline ends. CDR3 coding DNA: TGTGCCAGCAGCTTAGGCTTCAGGAGGGCTGGCACTGAAGCTTTCTTT. Its protein product is CASSLGFRRAGTEAFF. Full variable domain (rest looked up from reference TRBV7-6 and TRBJ1-1): GAGVSQSPRYKVTKRGQDVALRCDPISGHVSLYWYRQALGQGPEFLTYFNYEAQQDKSGLPNDRFSAERPEGSISTLTIQRTEQRDSAMYRCASSLGFRRAGTEAFFGQGTRLTVV.

V usage is TRBV2 and J usage is TRBJ2-5; 10 bases are a match to TRBD2. Per germline, CDR1 SNHLY and CDR2 FYNNEI. The CDR3 is 14 residues long. V was clipped by 8 bases and J by 9 bases; unmatched bases: 12. The CDR3 DNA sequence: TGTGCCAGCGGGAGCGGGAGGGACCTGACGGCCCAGTACTTC. Amino acid sequence: CASGSGRDLTAQYF.

The genes are TRBV30 and TRBJ1-4; no firm D call. CDR1 is GTSNPN and CDR2 is SVGIG in the germline V gene (reference sequence). The CDR3 covers 13 residues. Trimming took off 3 bases at V and 8 bases at J, with 13 bases between the two ends. The CDR3 DNA reads as TGTGCCTGGAGGAGGAAGAGTTGGGAAAAACTGTTTTTT. The encoded protein is CAWRRKSWEKLFF. The full variable domain, with the rest looked up from reference TRBV30 and TRBJ1-4, is SQTIHQWPATLVQPVGSPLSLECTVEGTSNPNLYWYRQAAGRGLQLLFYSVGIGQISSEVPQNLSASRPQDRQFILSSKKLLLSDSGFYLCAWRRKSWEKLFFGSGTQLSVL.

The V call is TRBV6-4, the J call TRBJ1-5; D unclear. Deletions cut 11 bases from V and 3 bases from J, with 17 bases between. The CDR3 loop spans 14 amino acids. Germline V gives CDR1 MRHNA, CDR2 SNTAGT. The CDR3 region is CASLRAPSNQPQHF. The DNA for the CDR3 is TGTGCCTCCTTGAGGGCGCCCTCCAATCAGCCCCAGCATTTT.

The chain recombines TRBV5-8 with TRBJ2-7; no clear D. CDR3 length: 12 residues. V shed 1 base and J shed 3 bases, with 5 bases lying between them. Germline loops: CDR1 SGHTS, CDR2 YDEGEE. CDR3 nucleotides: TGTGCCAGCAGCTTGCGTAACTACGAGCAGTACTTC. Translated: CASSLRNYEQYF.

V usage is TRBV28 and J usage is TRBJ1-1, with D perhaps TRBD1 (6 bases). Trimming left V 3 bases short and J 1 base short, with 9 bases between. This CDR3 is built from 14 residues. The germline V gene has CDR1 MDHEN and CDR2 SYDVKM. The CDR3 sequence: CASSFLQGNTEAFF. In DNA, the CDR3 is TGTGCCAGCAGTTTCTTACAGGGGAACACTGAAGCTTTCTTT.

The chain combines TRBV7-9 with TRBJ2-2, with 7 bases aligning to TRBD1. The CDR3 covers 14 residues. Germline trimming cut 5 bases from V and 2 bases from J; bases unmatched to any gene: 2. The germline V gene encodes CDR1 SEHNR and CDR2 FQNEAQ (reference sequence). As DNA, the CDR3 is TGTGCCAGCAGCGGGACAGATAACACCGGGGAGCTGTTTTTT. Protein: CASSGTDNTGELFF.

This chain links TRBV24-1 with TRBJ1-2, with 7 bases aligning to TRBD1. This CDR3 contains 14 residues. V shed 5 bases and J 2 bases; nucleotides not matched to a gene: 4. CDR1 is KGHDR, CDR2 SFDVKD, per germline. The DNA for the CDR3 is TGTGCCACCAGTGCGGCAGGGGGGAACTATGGCTACACCTTC. Its protein is CATSAAGGNYGYTF.

For this clone: The conserved final phenylalanine or tryptophan is absent from the CDR3, which likely points to a read error. The limits of the CDR3 on the DNA are not certain, so only TCRdb's listed CDR3 is given. CDR3 region: CASSLEAGFKKL. V is TRBV11-3 and J is TRBJ2-7; the D call TRBD1 from the table was never checked on the DNA. The germline CDR1 and CDR2 sequences are SGHNT and YENEEA. With termini counted, the CDR3 has 12 amino acids.

The chain is built from TRBV24-1 and TRBJ2-2, with 9 bases matching TRBD1. The CDR3 totals 15 residues. The J segment lost 6 bases and the V segment lost 5 bases, leaving 6 bases of the junction unmatched. Germline lookup yields CDR1 KGHDR and CDR2 SFDVKD. CDR3 loop: CATSVGTGTSGELFF. The CDR3 nucleotides read TGTGCCACCAGTGTCGGGACAGGGACCTCCGGGGAGCTGTTTTTT.

J is TRBJ2-2 and V is TRBV5-8, with unresolved D. V dropped 2 bases and J dropped 1 base, with 12 bases sitting between them. Germline CDR1 is SGHTS and CDR2 is YDEGEE. The CDR3 runs 16 residues. In nucleotides, the CDR3 is TGTGCCAGCAGCTTAAACTTCCCTATGAACACCGGGGAGCTGTTTTTT. Amino acids: CASSLNFPMNTGELFF.